This T cell receptor (beta chain) was sequenced in a study of T-cell reconstitution after alpha-beta-depleted transplantation in children. V gave up 3 bases and J gave up 4 bases, with 18 bases separating them. This CDR3 spans 16 amino acids. Germline loops: CDR1 MDHEN, CDR2 SYDVKM. Concerning this clonotype itself: Its antigen is undetermined.

Study-level findings and limits: Diversity of TCRbeta at day 60 was high in some patients, arising from surviving recipient T cells and thymic progenitors. In patients about two months after transplant, alpha-beta T cells reportedly arose from several hundred expanded graft clones. A year post-transplant, T-cell counts and diversity derived mostly from newly produced T cells.

Construction of the TCRbeta library involved unique molecular identifiers. MiXCR was run by TCRdb on the PCR reads, yielding one entry per CDR3 protein. The sample includes about 420,000 distinct CDR3 sequences, 15% to 20% seen only once; the top ten take 25% to 30%. This receptor was obtained from a boy in the first two years of life who had a stem cell transplant for Wiskott-Aldrich syndrome, so the T cells may come from the graft donor. Sequencing was performed on PBMCs, mostly from graft donor cells, taken 360 days after TCRalphabeta/CD19-depleted stem cell transplant. This sequence joins TRBV28 and TRBJ2-5; D possibly corresponds to TRBD2 (6 bases). CDR3 coding DNA: TGTGCCAGCAGTTTGGTGGCGGGATCTAGACGAGAGACCCAGTACTTC. Its protein product is CASSLVAGSRRETQYF.